These T cell receptor beta chains were read from a single sample in a study of T cells of healthy individuals. TCRdb used MiXCR to reprocess the 5' RACE reads, holding one entry per CDR3 protein. The sample comprises about 96,000 distinct CDR3 sequences, 17% of which are singletons, and over 5% rests with the top ten. The receptors were gathered from a human donor in good health. The CDR3 runs from the conserved cysteine through the conserved F or W. The order of the fields is D gene, J gene, V gene, clone size, CDR3 DNA, CDR3 protein. D genes are given only for firm matches. Part of the rows lack a size; the others show once, few, many or a class for expanded clones.

d_call: TRBD2; j_call: TRBJ2-3; v_call: TRBV15; clone_size: NA; cdr3_nt: TGTGCCACCAGCTCAAGTCGGCAGGGCGGGGGAAGCACAGATACGCAGTATTTT; cdr3_aa: CATSSSRQGGGSTDTQYF
d_call: NA; j_call: TRBJ2-7; v_call: TRBV4-1; clone_size: few; cdr3_nt: TGCGCCAGCAGCCAAGAGGTCGGACCCTACGAGCAGTACTTC; cdr3_aa: CASSQEVGPYEQYF
d_call: TRBD2; j_call: TRBJ2-3; v_call: TRBV29-1; clone_size: many; cdr3_nt: TGCAGCGTTGGGAACAGCGGGACGGGAGATACGCAGTATTTT; cdr3_aa: CSVGNSGTGDTQYF
d_call: TRBD1; j_call: TRBJ2-3; v_call: TRBV7-3; clone_size: few; cdr3_nt: TGTGCCAGCAGTAGGACAGGGGTGGGGGATACGCAGTATTTT; cdr3_aa: CASSRTGVGDTQYF
d_call: NA; j_call: TRBJ2-7; v_call: TRBV2; clone_size: few; cdr3_nt: TGTGCCAGCACCGCCAGAATACTCTACGAGCAGTACTTC; cdr3_aa: CASTARILYEQYF
d_call: NA; j_call: TRBJ2-5; v_call: TRBV3-1; clone_size: NA; cdr3_nt: TGTGCCAGCAGCCAAGAGAGGAATACCCAGTACTTC; cdr3_aa: CASSQERNTQYF
d_call: TRBD2; j_call: TRBJ2-1; v_call: TRBV29-1; clone_size: many; cdr3_nt: TGCAGCCACCCCGGGGGGAGGCTACTAGCGGGGGAGCAGTTCTTC; cdr3_aa: CSHPGGRLLAGEQFF
d_call: TRBD1; j_call: TRBJ1-6; v_call: TRBV6-1; clone_size: many; cdr3_nt: TGTGCCAGCAGTGAGGAGGGGGCTTTTTCACCCCTCCACTTT; cdr3_aa: CASSEEGAFSPLHF
d_call: TRBD2; j_call: TRBJ2-3; v_call: TRBV4-2; clone_size: many; cdr3_nt: TGTGCCAGCAGCCAAGCTCCGGGACTAGCGGGGGGGGATACGCAGTATTTT; cdr3_aa: CASSQAPGLAGGDTQYF
d_call: NA; j_call: TRBJ1-2; v_call: TRBV7-9; clone_size: few; cdr3_nt: TGTGCCAGCAGCTTAATCGAGGGGACCCAAAATGGCTACACCTTC; cdr3_aa: CASSLIEGTQNGYTF
d_call: NA; j_call: TRBJ2-3; v_call: TRBV6-2/TRBV6-3; clone_size: NA; cdr3_nt: TGTGCCAGCAGTTACGGAACTTTGCAGTATTTT; cdr3_aa: CASSYGTLQYF
d_call: NA; j_call: TRBJ2-1; v_call: TRBV5-1; clone_size: NA; cdr3_nt: TGCGCCAGCAGCTTTGGACAGCACAATGAGCAGTTCTTC; cdr3_aa: CASSFGQHNEQFF
d_call: NA; j_call: TRBJ1-2; v_call: TRBV5-1; clone_size: NA; cdr3_nt: TGCGCCAGCAGCTCGATTCGGAACTATGGCTACACCTTC; cdr3_aa: CASSSIRNYGYTF
d_call: NA; j_call: TRBJ2-5; v_call: TRBV20-1; clone_size: many; cdr3_nt: TGCAGTGCTTGGGACCAAGAGACCCAGTACTTC; cdr3_aa: CSAWDQETQYF
d_call: NA; j_call: TRBJ1-6; v_call: TRBV2; clone_size: NA; cdr3_nt: TGTGCCAACACGGACAGTTACGGTTCACCCCTCCACTTT; cdr3_aa: CANTDSYGSPLHF
d_call: NA; j_call: TRBJ1-4; v_call: TRBV11-2; clone_size: NA; cdr3_nt: TGTGCCAGCAGCTCGAACGGGCAGAGAAGGGAAAAACTGTTTTTT; cdr3_aa: CASSSNGQRREKLFF
d_call: NA; j_call: TRBJ2-7; v_call: TRBV5-1; clone_size: few; cdr3_nt: TGCGCCAGCAGCCCCCGTAGCGGTTTTGGCTACGAGCAGTACTTC; cdr3_aa: CASSPRSGFGYEQYF
d_call: NA; j_call: TRBJ2-7; v_call: TRBV20-1; clone_size: many; cdr3_nt: TGCAGTGCTAGAGATCGGGCTAGGGACTTCTACGAGCAGTACTTC; cdr3_aa: CSARDRARDFYEQYF
d_call: NA; j_call: TRBJ2-3; v_call: TRBV10-3; clone_size: few; cdr3_nt: TGTGCCATCAGTGGTGGATCAGATACGCAGTATTTT; cdr3_aa: CAISGGSDTQYF
d_call: TRBD2; j_call: TRBJ2-7; v_call: TRBV12-3/TRBV12-4; clone_size: few; cdr3_nt: TGTGCCAGCACCCAGTCGACTAGCGGGAGGGCCGCCGAGCAGTACTTC; cdr3_aa: CASTQSTSGRAAEQYF
d_call: NA; j_call: TRBJ2-1; v_call: TRBV2; clone_size: NA; cdr3_nt: TGTGCCAGCGGCTTCGGGGCGCAGTTCTTC; cdr3_aa: CASGFGAQFF
d_call: NA; j_call: TRBJ1-1; v_call: TRBV7-9; clone_size: NA; cdr3_nt: TGTGCCAGCAGCCAGAGGGACCCTCGAGGTGAAGCTTTCTTT; cdr3_aa: CASSQRDPRGEAFF
d_call: NA; j_call: TRBJ2-1; v_call: TRBV20-1; clone_size: NA; cdr3_nt: TGCAGTGCTAGAGAAGCCGGGGTGTTTTTTGAGCAGTTCTTC; cdr3_aa: CSAREAGVFFEQFF
d_call: TRBD1; j_call: TRBJ2-5; v_call: TRBV6-6; clone_size: NA; cdr3_nt: TGTGCCAGCAGTAACAGGGGCCCGGAGACCCAGTACTTC; cdr3_aa: CASSNRGPETQYF
d_call: TRBD1; j_call: TRBJ1-4; v_call: TRBV7-9; clone_size: many; cdr3_nt: TGTGCCAGCAGCAGAGGGACAGGGAGAAAACTGTTTTTT; cdr3_aa: CASSRGTGRKLFF
d_call: NA; j_call: TRBJ2-7; v_call: TRBV5-1; clone_size: NA; cdr3_nt: TGCGCCAGCAGCTTGGTCCTCAACCGATACGAGCAGTACTTC; cdr3_aa: CASSLVLNRYEQYF
d_call: NA; j_call: TRBJ2-5; v_call: TRBV5-1; clone_size: NA; cdr3_nt: TGCGCCAGCCGGCGGACTAACCAAGAGACCCAGTACTTC; cdr3_aa: CASRRTNQETQYF
d_call: NA; j_call: TRBJ2-2; v_call: TRBV29-1; clone_size: few; cdr3_nt: TGCAGCGTCTATCCGACAGGAGCGAACACCGGGGAGCTGTTTTTT; cdr3_aa: CSVYPTGANTGELFF
d_call: NA; j_call: TRBJ2-5; v_call: TRBV28; clone_size: many; cdr3_nt: TGTGCCAGCAGTACCACAGTGGGACTCCAAGAGACCCAGTACTTC; cdr3_aa: CASSTTVGLQETQYF
d_call: NA; j_call: TRBJ2-3; v_call: TRBV7-2; clone_size: many; cdr3_nt: TGTGCCAGCAGCCCGCGGGGGCAAAATACGCAGTATTTT; cdr3_aa: CASSPRGQNTQYF
d_call: NA; j_call: TRBJ2-7; v_call: TRBV9; clone_size: NA; cdr3_nt: TGTGCCAGCACCCGGGACCCTTCCCCCTACGAGCAGTACTTC; cdr3_aa: CASTRDPSPYEQYF
d_call: NA; j_call: TRBJ2-5; v_call: TRBV6-1; clone_size: few; cdr3_nt: TGTGCCAGCAGTCTAAGGGGGGAGGAAGAGACCCAGTACTTC; cdr3_aa: CASSLRGEEETQYF
d_call: TRBD1; j_call: TRBJ2-5; v_call: TRBV10-3; clone_size: NA; cdr3_nt: TGTGCCATCAGCCTGGGACAGGGATCAGAGACCCAGTACTTC; cdr3_aa: CAISLGQGSETQYF
d_call: NA; j_call: TRBJ1-2; v_call: TRBV11-2; clone_size: few; cdr3_nt: TGTGCCAGCAGCCCCGGTTACAGGGTCGATAAAAACTATGGCTACACCTTC; cdr3_aa: CASSPGYRVDKNYGYTF
d_call: NA; j_call: TRBJ2-7; v_call: TRBV5-6; clone_size: few; cdr3_nt: TGTGCCAGCAGCTTGGGACAGGTTCTGGACGAGCAGTACTTC; cdr3_aa: CASSLGQVLDEQYF
d_call: TRBD2; j_call: TRBJ2-1; v_call: TRBV28; clone_size: NA; cdr3_nt: TGTGCCAGCAGGCGCCTTCGGGGGGCCTACAATGAGCAGTTCTTC; cdr3_aa: CASRRLRGAYNEQFF
d_call: NA; j_call: TRBJ2-7; v_call: TRBV7-2; clone_size: many; cdr3_nt: TGTGCCAGCAGCCAAACTGACTACGAGCAGTACTTC; cdr3_aa: CASSQTDYEQYF
d_call: NA; j_call: TRBJ2-2; v_call: TRBV5-1; clone_size: NA; cdr3_nt: TGCGCCAGCAGCTTGGTGGTGACATCTGGGACCGGGGAGCTGTTTTTT; cdr3_aa: CASSLVVTSGTGELFF
d_call: NA; j_call: TRBJ1-1; v_call: TRBV5-1; clone_size: NA; cdr3_nt: TGCGCCAGCAGTTTCTCACAGGCGGGAAACGCTGAAGCTTTCTTT; cdr3_aa: CASSFSQAGNAEAFF
d_call: NA; j_call: TRBJ2-3; v_call: TRBV11-3; clone_size: many; cdr3_nt: TGTGCCAGCAGCTTAGGGAGGACAGATACGCAGTATTTT; cdr3_aa: CASSLGRTDTQYF
d_call: TRBD1; j_call: TRBJ2-7; v_call: TRBV2; clone_size: few; cdr3_nt: TGTGCCAGCAGGAGACAGGGAAGCTACGAGCAGTACTTC; cdr3_aa: CASRRQGSYEQYF
d_call: NA; j_call: TRBJ2-7; v_call: TRBV18; clone_size: many; cdr3_nt: TGTGCCAGCTCGGGGAGCTGGGGATCCTCCTACGAGCAGTACTTC; cdr3_aa: CASSGSWGSSYEQYF
d_call: TRBD1; j_call: TRBJ1-5; v_call: TRBV7-8; clone_size: few; cdr3_nt: TGTGCCAGCAGCCCCGGGACAGGGAATAATCAGCCCCAGCATTTT; cdr3_aa: CASSPGTGNNQPQHF
d_call: NA; j_call: TRBJ1-5; v_call: TRBV6-5; clone_size: NA; cdr3_nt: TGTGCCAGCAGACGTAGAAGCCATCAGCCCCAGCATTTT; cdr3_aa: CASRRRSHQPQHF
d_call: NA; j_call: TRBJ1-4; v_call: TRBV4-3; clone_size: NA; cdr3_nt: TGCGCCAGCAGCCAAGATCGGGGGGGGGTCGTGAATGAAAAACTGTTTTTT; cdr3_aa: CASSQDRGGVVNEKLFF
d_call: NA; j_call: TRBJ1-5; v_call: TRBV6-2/TRBV6-3; clone_size: few; cdr3_nt: TGTGCCAGCAGTTACTACGTGAATCGCAATCAGCCCCAGCATTTT; cdr3_aa: CASSYYVNRNQPQHF
d_call: TRBD1; j_call: TRBJ1-2; v_call: TRBV3-1; clone_size: NA; cdr3_nt: TGTGCCAGCAGCCAGGGGGGACAGGGGAACTATGGCTACACCTTC; cdr3_aa: CASSQGGQGNYGYTF
d_call: TRBD2; j_call: TRBJ2-7; v_call: TRBV5-1; clone_size: many; cdr3_nt: TGCGCCAGCAGCCTATATGGGACTAGCGGGGCCGATTCCTACGAGCAGTACTTC; cdr3_aa: CASSLYGTSGADSYEQYF
d_call: NA; j_call: TRBJ1-2; v_call: TRBV7-2; clone_size: few; cdr3_nt: TGTGCCACCAGGAGGGACCGTCGGAACTATGGCTACACCTTC; cdr3_aa: CATRRDRRNYGYTF
d_call: TRBD1; j_call: TRBJ2-7; v_call: TRBV5-1; clone_size: many; cdr3_nt: TGCGCCAGCAGCTTGGGGACAGGTGGCGAGCAGTACTTC; cdr3_aa: CASSLGTGGEQYF
d_call: TRBD2; j_call: TRBJ2-5; v_call: TRBV20-1; clone_size: NA; cdr3_nt: TGCAGTGCCAGAGGTTCTAGCGGGGGAAGAGAGACCCAGTACTTC; cdr3_aa: CSARGSSGGRETQYF
d_call: NA; j_call: TRBJ2-1; v_call: TRBV11-2; clone_size: NA; cdr3_nt: TGTGCCAGCAGCTTAATGGTCGGGCGAACCGATCGCTTCTTC; cdr3_aa: CASSLMVGRTDRFF
d_call: TRBD2; j_call: TRBJ2-1; v_call: TRBV7-9; clone_size: NA; cdr3_nt: TGTGCCAGCAGCCGTTCCAGCGGGGGGGCACATGAGCAGTTCTTC; cdr3_aa: CASSRSSGGAHEQFF
d_call: TRBD1; j_call: TRBJ2-7; v_call: TRBV27; clone_size: few; cdr3_nt: TGTGCCAGCAGTCCCCACAGGGGGCAGAGCTCCTACGAGCAGTACTTC; cdr3_aa: CASSPHRGQSSYEQYF
d_call: NA; j_call: TRBJ1-5; v_call: TRBV6-5; clone_size: NA; cdr3_nt: TGTGCCAGCAGTTACTCAGGGGTTAGCAATCAGCCCCAGCATTTT; cdr3_aa: CASSYSGVSNQPQHF
d_call: NA; j_call: TRBJ2-7; v_call: TRBV18; clone_size: many; cdr3_nt: TGTGCCAGCTCCATCGGAATGCCCTCTTCCTACGAGCAGTACTTC; cdr3_aa: CASSIGMPSSYEQYF
d_call: TRBD2; j_call: TRBJ2-7; v_call: TRBV4-3; clone_size: few; cdr3_nt: TGCGCCAGCAGCCAAACCCTAGCGGGTTCTTACGAGCAGTACTTC; cdr3_aa: CASSQTLAGSYEQYF
d_call: TRBD2; j_call: TRBJ2-7; v_call: TRBV6-5; clone_size: NA; cdr3_nt: TGTGCCAGCAGTCTCCGGACTAGCGGAGAGGGGGAGCAGTACTTC; cdr3_aa: CASSLRTSGEGEQYF